The clone carrying this TCR beta chain was counted once. The sample belongs to a study of blood T cell repertoires in COVID-19. At the level of the study: T cells, B-cell-depleted T cells, or PBMCs provided the cDNA or gDNA that served as material.

Recovered Cohort 3 donors showed two negative PCRs, clearance, or symptom resolution. This CDR3 contains 16 residues. CDR1 is SGHVS, CDR2 FNYEAQ, per germline. The junction had 6 bases not matched to a gene; V was cut back by 3 bases and J by 2 bases. Profiled with immunoSEQ multiplex PCR; TCRdb holds only in-frame clones, not every one. In the table there are some 330,000 clones, roughly four fifths of which are singletons. This receptor was obtained from a woman aged 50 to 65 who had recovered from COVID-19. The gene calls are TRBV7-6 and TRBJ1-5; 8 bases map to TRBD1. Material for sequencing was PBMCs or T cells enriched from blood (not recorded which). The CDR3 here is CASSLTHRGGNQPQHF. CDR3 nucleotide sequence: TGTGCCAGCAGCTTGACGCACAGGGGGGGCAATCAGCCCCAGCATTTT.